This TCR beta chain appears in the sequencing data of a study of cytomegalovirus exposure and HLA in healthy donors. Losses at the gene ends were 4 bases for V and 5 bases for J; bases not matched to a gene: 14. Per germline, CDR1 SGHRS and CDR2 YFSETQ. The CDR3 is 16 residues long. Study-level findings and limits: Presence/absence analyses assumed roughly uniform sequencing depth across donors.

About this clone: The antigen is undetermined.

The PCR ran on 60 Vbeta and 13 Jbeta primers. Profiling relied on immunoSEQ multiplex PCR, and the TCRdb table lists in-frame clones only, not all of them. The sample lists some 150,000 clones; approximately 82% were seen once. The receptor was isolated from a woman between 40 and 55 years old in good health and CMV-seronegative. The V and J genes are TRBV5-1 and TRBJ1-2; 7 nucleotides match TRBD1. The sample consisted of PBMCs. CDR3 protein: CASSPSPGQNIYGYTF. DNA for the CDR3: TGCGCCAGCAGCCCGTCGCCGGGACAGAACATTTATGGCTACACCTTC.